This TCR beta chain was retrieved from a study of blood T cells in healthy people across ages. Study information: About one barcoded beta molecule per two T cells came from capture by template switching.

The second PCR ran about 6 to 12 cycles with a sample-barcoded 5' primer and J-beta primers. One entry per CDR3 protein results from TCRdb running MiXCR on the 5' RACE reads. Counted here are around 790,000 distinct CDR3 sequences, under 55% occurring once; the ten biggest clones make up approximately 20%. CDR1 and CDR2 (germline): MNHEY, SVGAGI. The V gene lost 6 bases and the J gene lost 4 bases, with 13 bases spanning the gap. The CDR3 has 14 residues. This sequence was found in a man between 60 and 75 years old in good health. The sequencing input was blood. V is TRBV6-5 and J is TRBJ1-5; possibly TRBD1 for D (5 bases). CDR3 sequence (DNA): TGTGCCAGCAGGACCGGGGGGAGTAATCAGCCCCAGCATTTT. Translating it yields CASRTGGSNQPQHF.